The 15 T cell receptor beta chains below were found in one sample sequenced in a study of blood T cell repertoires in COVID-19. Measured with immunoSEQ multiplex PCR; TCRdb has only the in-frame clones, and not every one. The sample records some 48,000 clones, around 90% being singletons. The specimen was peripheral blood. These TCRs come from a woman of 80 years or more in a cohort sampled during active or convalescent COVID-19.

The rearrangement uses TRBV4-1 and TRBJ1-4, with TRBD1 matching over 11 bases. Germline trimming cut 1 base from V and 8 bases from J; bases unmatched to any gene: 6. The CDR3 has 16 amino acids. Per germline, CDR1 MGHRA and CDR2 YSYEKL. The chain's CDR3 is CASSQVGGTGGEKLFF. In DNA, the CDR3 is TGCGCCAGCAGCCAAGTGGGGGGGACAGGGGGAGAAAAACTGTTTTTT.

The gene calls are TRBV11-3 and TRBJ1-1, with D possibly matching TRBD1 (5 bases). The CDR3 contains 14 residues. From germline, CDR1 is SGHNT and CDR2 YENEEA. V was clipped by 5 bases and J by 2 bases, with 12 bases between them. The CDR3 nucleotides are TGTGCCAGCAGCCTCGGAGGGGTAAACACTGAAGCTTTCTTT. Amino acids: CASSLGGVNTEAFF.

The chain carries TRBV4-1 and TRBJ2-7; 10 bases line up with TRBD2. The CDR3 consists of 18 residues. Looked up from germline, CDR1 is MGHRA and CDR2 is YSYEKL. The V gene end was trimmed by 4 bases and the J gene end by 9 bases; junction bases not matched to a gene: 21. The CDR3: CASSPDTEREGTYDRQYF. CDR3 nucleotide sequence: TGCGCCAGCAGCCCCGATACCGAGCGGGAGGGAACCTACGATCGGCAGTACTTC.

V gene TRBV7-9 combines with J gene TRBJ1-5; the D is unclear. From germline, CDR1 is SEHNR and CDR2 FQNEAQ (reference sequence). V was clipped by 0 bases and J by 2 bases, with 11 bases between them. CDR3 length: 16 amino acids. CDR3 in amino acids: CASSLASGIGNQPQHF. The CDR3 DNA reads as TGTGCCAGCAGCTTAGCGTCCGGGATTGGCAATCAGCCCCAGCATTTT. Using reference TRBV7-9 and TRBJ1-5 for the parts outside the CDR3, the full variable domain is DTGVSQNPRHKITKRGQNVTFRCDPISEHNRLYWYRQTLGQGPEFLTYFQNEAQLEKSRLLSDRFSAERPKGSFSTLEIQRTEQGDSAMYLCASSLASGIGNQPQHFGDGTRLSIL.

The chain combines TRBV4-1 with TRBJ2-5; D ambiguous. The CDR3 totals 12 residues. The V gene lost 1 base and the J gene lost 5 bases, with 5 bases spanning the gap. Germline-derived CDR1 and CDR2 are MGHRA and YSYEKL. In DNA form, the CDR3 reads TGCGCCAGCAGCCAAGTACGGGAGACCCAGTACTTC. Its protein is CASSQVRETQYF.

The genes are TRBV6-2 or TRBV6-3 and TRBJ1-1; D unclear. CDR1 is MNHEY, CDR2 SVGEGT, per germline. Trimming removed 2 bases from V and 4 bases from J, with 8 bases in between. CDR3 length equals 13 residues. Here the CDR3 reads CASSYSGGTEAFF. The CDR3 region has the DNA TGTGCCAGCAGTTACAGTGGAGGCACTGAAGCTTTCTTT.

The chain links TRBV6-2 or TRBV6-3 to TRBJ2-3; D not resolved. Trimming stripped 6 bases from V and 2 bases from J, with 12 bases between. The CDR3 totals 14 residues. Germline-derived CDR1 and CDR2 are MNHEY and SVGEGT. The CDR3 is CASSPRTATDTQYF. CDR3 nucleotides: TGTGCCAGCAGCCCCCGAACAGCCACAGATACGCAGTATTTT.

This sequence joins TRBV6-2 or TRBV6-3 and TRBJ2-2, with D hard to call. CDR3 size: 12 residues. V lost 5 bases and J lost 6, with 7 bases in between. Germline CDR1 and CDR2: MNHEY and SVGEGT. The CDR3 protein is CASSPPAGELFF. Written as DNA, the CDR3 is TGTGCCAGCAGTCCCCCGGCCGGGGAGCTGTTTTTT.

The CDR3 DNA sequence: TGTGCCAGCAGCTTAGAGGGAGATCAGCCCCAGCATTTT. Its protein product is CASSLEGDQPQHF. This chain joins TRBV7-9 and TRBJ1-5; D unresolved. CDR3 length equals 13 residues. Trimming cost V 1 base and J 5 bases, with 6 bases left between them. The germline V gene has CDR1 SEHNR and CDR2 FQNEAQ (reference sequence).

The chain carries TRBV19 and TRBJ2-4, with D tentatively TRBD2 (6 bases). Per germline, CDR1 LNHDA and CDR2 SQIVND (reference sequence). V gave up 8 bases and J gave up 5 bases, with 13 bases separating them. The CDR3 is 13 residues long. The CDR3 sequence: CASGTELENIQYF. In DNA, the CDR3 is TGTGCCAGTGGGACTGAGCTGGAAAACATTCAGTACTTC. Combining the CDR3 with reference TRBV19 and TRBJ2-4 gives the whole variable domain DGGITQSPKYLFRKEGQNVTLSCEQNLNHDAMYWYRQDPGQGLRLIYYSQIVNDFQKGDIAEGYSVSREKKESFPLTVTSAQKNPTAFYLCASGTELENIQYFGAGTRLSVL.

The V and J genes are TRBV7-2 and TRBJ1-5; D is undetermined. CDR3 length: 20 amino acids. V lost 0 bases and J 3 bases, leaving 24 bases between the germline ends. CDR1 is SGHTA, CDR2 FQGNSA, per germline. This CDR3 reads CASSLAPAHDLARYNQPQHF. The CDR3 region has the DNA TGTGCCAGCAGCTTAGCACCCGCCCATGATCTCGCCAGGTACAATCAGCCCCAGCATTTT.

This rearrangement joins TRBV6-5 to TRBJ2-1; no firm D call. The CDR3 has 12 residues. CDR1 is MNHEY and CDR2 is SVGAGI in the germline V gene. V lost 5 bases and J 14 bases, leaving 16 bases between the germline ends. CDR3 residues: CASSPLAGQEFF. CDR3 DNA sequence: TGTGCCAGCAGTCCCCTGGCAGGCCAAGAGTTCTTC.

For the CDR3, the DNA is TGTGCCAGCAGACAGGGAACCTTTACCGGGGAGCTGTTTTTT. Its translation is CASRQGTFTGELFF. This chain links TRBV5-8 with TRBJ2-2, with D possibly being TRBD1 (6 bases). The CDR3 has 14 amino acids. Germline-derived CDR1 and CDR2 are SGHTS and YDEGEE. Trimming shortened V by 5 bases and J by 5 bases, and 13 bases separated the two germline ends.

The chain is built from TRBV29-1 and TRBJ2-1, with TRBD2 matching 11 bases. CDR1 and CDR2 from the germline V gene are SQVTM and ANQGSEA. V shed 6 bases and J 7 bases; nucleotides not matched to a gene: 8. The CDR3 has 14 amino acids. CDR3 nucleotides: TGCAGCGTCACTAGCGGGAGTGGGGGGAATGAGCAGTTCTTC. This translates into CSVTSGSGGNEQFF.

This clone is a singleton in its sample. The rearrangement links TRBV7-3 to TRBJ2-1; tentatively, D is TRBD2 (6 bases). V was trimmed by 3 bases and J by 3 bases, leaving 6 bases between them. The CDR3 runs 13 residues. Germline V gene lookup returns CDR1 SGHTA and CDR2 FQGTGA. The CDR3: CASSLDYYNEQFF. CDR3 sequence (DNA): TGTGCCAGCAGCTTGGACTACTACAATGAGCAGTTCTTC.